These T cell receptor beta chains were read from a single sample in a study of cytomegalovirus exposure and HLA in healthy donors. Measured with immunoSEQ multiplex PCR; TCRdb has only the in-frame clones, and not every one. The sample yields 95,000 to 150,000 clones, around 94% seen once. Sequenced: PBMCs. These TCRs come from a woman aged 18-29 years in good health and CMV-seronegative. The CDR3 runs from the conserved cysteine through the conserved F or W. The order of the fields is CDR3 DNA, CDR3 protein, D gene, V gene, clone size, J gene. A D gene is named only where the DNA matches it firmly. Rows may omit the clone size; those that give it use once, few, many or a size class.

TGTGCCAGCAGCCCCGGGACAGGGGGCACAGATACGCAGTATTTT | CASSPGTGGTDTQYF | TRBD1 | TRBV6-1 | NA | TRBJ2-3
TGTGCCAGCTCCCCACGCCTGGAAGAGGGGGCAGGGGGCTACACCTTC | CASSPRLEEGAGGYTF | TRBD1 | TRBV18 | NA | TRBJ1-2
TGTGCCAGCAGTTCGCCGACTAGCGGGGGGGGGAATGAGCAGTTCTTC | CASSSPTSGGGNEQFF | TRBD2 | TRBV28 | NA | TRBJ2-1
TGTGCCAGCAGCTTACGGCCGGGATCGAGGACAGATACGCAGTATTTT | CASSLRPGSRTDTQYF | NA | TRBV7-3 | once | TRBJ2-3
TGTGCCTGGAGTGTACAGGGGGGCAATCAGCCCCAGCATTTT | CAWSVQGGNQPQHF | TRBD1 | TRBV30 | NA | TRBJ1-5
TGTGCCAGCAGTTCCCACGGACAGGGGTTGTCCTACGAGCAGTACTTC | CASSSHGQGLSYEQYF | TRBD1 | TRBV27 | once | TRBJ2-7
TGCGCCAGCAGTTTCCAGGGGTCGAACACCGGGGAGCTGTTTTTT | CASSFQGSNTGELFF | NA | TRBV5-1 | NA | TRBJ2-2
TGTGCCAGCAGCTCGCCGGGTGGCACCTTTCAAGAGACCCAGTACTTC | CASSSPGGTFQETQYF | NA | TRBV5-6 | NA | TRBJ2-5
TGTGCCAGCAGTTCCAGGGGGGAAGAGACCCAGTACTTC | CASSSRGEETQYF | NA | TRBV6-5 | NA | TRBJ2-5
TGTGCCAGCAGCAAAAGATGGGAAGGGGCCTACGAGCAGTACTTC | CASSKRWEGAYEQYF | NA | TRBV28 | once | TRBJ2-7
TGTGCCAGCAGCTTAGTTCGCCCCTCCAAAAGGGGCACTGAAGCTTTCTTT | CASSLVRPSKRGTEAFF | NA | TRBV7-9 | NA | TRBJ1-1
TGTGCCAGCACTTGGGCCAGGGCTGAGACCCAGTACTTC | CASTWARAETQYF | NA | TRBV2 | NA | TRBJ2-5
TGTGCCAGCAGCTTAGGAGGATACGGCCTCGGGCAGTACTTC | CASSLGGYGLGQYF | NA | TRBV11-2 | NA | TRBJ2-7
TGTGCCAGCAGGGACACTCGGATTGGACCATCTGGGGCCAACGTCCTGACTTTC | CASRDTRIGPSGANVLTF | NA | TRBV28 | NA | TRBJ2-6
TGTGCCAGCACCCCCGGGGGGATTCGGGACTATGGCTACACCTTC | CASTPGGIRDYGYTF | NA | TRBV28 | NA | TRBJ1-2
TGTGCCAGCAGCTTACTAGGGGCTCAGGGGTCACCCCTCCACTTT | CASSLLGAQGSPLHF | NA | TRBV11-2 | few | TRBJ1-6
TGTGCCAGCAGTGAATTGTCCACGGGTTACTACGAGCAGTACTTC | CASSELSTGYYEQYF | NA | TRBV25-1 | NA | TRBJ2-7
TGTGCCAGCAGTACCGGGGCGGCAGGGGATGGCTACACCTTC | CASSTGAAGDGYTF | NA | TRBV28 | NA | TRBJ1-2
TGTGCCAGCAGCCCCCAGGGACAGGGGACTGAAAAACTGTTTTTT | CASSPQGQGTEKLFF | TRBD1 | TRBV11-2 | NA | TRBJ1-4
TGTGCCAGCAGTTCCTCTTACGAGCAGTACTTC | CASSSSYEQYF | NA | TRBV28 | NA | TRBJ2-7
TGTGCCATCAGTGGTGGAGAGCCGAACACTGAAGCTTTCTTT | CAISGGEPNTEAFF | NA | TRBV10-3 | once | TRBJ1-1
TGCGCCAGCAGCCTTAGCGGGGGGAGCTCCTACGAGCAGTACTTC | CASSLSGGSSYEQYF | TRBD2 | TRBV4-1 | NA | TRBJ2-7
TGTGCCAGCAGCCAACGGACAGGGGCGGCGCACATTCAGTACTTC | CASSQRTGAAHIQYF | TRBD1 | TRBV13 | NA | TRBJ2-4
TGTGCCAGCAGCAGAGGGCTAAGCACAGATACGCAGTATTTT | CASSRGLSTDTQYF | NA | TRBV5-6 | NA | TRBJ2-3
TGTGCCAGCAGCCCTCAAGGGGGAACCCAGTACTTC | CASSPQGGTQYF | NA | TRBV7-2 | once | TRBJ2-5
TGTGCCAGCAGCGACCGTGTACGGGGGGCGGGCCACAATGAGCAGTTCTTC | CASSDRVRGAGHNEQFF | NA | TRBV7-9 | NA | TRBJ2-1